These 4 T cell receptor beta chains were sequenced from one sample in a study of shared clonotypes between healthy human individuals (dated by TCRdb to the early 2020s). Library creation used the immunoSEQ multiplex PCR assay. TCRdb carries this immuneACCESS record with in-frame sequences only. Its versions omit some clonotypes, under half of them owing to an unresolved V gene in the studies checked, with the rest unexplained. This sample lists approximately 530,000 clones; 90% to 97% were detected once. In total, the top ten clones hold approximately 0.067% of the sample. The sequenced sample was naive CD4+ T cells sorted from blood. The sample's cell subset or site label, in plain terms: CD45RA+ positively selected. The source is a woman aged 25 to 39 in good health.

V gene TRBV28 combines with J gene TRBJ2-1; D is possibly TRBD1 or TRBD2 (5 bases each). The CDR3 is made up of 19 amino acids. CDR1 and CDR2 (germline): MDHEN, SYDVKM. Trimming took off 4 bases at V and 1 base at J, with 23 bases between the two ends. CDR3 nucleotides: TGTGCCAGCAGTTCACCGGCACAGGCCCCGAGGGGATCCTACAATGAGCAGTTCTTC. Its translation: CASSSPAQAPRGSYNEQFF.

The chain joins TRBV6-1 to TRBJ2-1, with 7 bases matching TRBD2. The CDR3 length is 15 residues. Germline V CDR1 and CDR2: MNHNS, SASEGT. V lost 5 bases and J lost 0; bases outside the gene matches: 4. In DNA form, the CDR3 reads TGTGCCAGCAGTCTTCAGCGGGGCTCCTACAATGAGCAGTTCTTC. Its translation: CASSLQRGSYNEQFF.

This clone is a singleton in its sample. V is TRBV5-6 and J is TRBJ2-7; TRBD1 matches 10 bases. V lost 2 bases to trimming and J lost 4 bases; unmatched junction nucleotides: 9. In germline, CDR1 is SGHDT, CDR2 YYEEEE. The CDR3 is made up of 16 amino acids. Written as DNA, the CDR3 is TGTGCCAGCAGCTTCCAGTCGACAGGGGGCGGTTACGAGCAGTACTTC. This encodes CASSFQSTGGGYEQYF.

The V and J genes are TRBV2 and TRBJ2-7, with D perhaps matching TRBD1 or TRBD2 (6 bases each). This CDR3 region has 13 residues. Germline-derived CDR1 and CDR2 are SNHLY and FYNNEI. V lost 7 bases and J lost 6, with 16 bases in between. The CDR3 spells CASKRGTVSEQYF. The CDR3 coding sequence is TGTGCCAGCAAAAGGGGGACTGTAAGCGAGCAGTACTTC.